A selection of T cell receptor beta chains follows, all from one sample in a study of cytomegalovirus exposure and HLA in healthy donors. The table came from immunoSEQ multiplex PCR; TCRdb's copy has only in-frame clones and leaves some out. The table has 200,000 to 250,000 clones, roughly 80% seen once. Sequencing input: PBMCs. Source of these receptors: a girl aged 2-10 years in good health and CMV-seronegative. Both conserved end residues are part of each CDR3. D genes are given only for firm matches. Rows give clone size only sometimes, using once, few, many, or a class for an expanded clone.

V gene: TRBV27
D gene: TRBD1
clone size: once
J gene: TRBJ1-5
CDR3 protein: CASSLRGQGLNQPQHF
CDR3 DNA: TGTGCCAGCAGTTTACGGGGACAGGGTTTGAATCAGCCCCAGCATTTT

V gene: TRBV6-5
D gene: NA
clone size: few
J gene: TRBJ2-7
CDR3 protein: CASSSAGTSYEQYF
CDR3 DNA: TGTGCCAGCAGCTCGGCCGGGACATCCTACGAGCAGTACTTC

V gene: TRBV14
D gene: TRBD2
clone size: NA
J gene: TRBJ2-1
CDR3 protein: CASSQTSGSLNEQFF
CDR3 DNA: TGTGCCAGCAGCCAAACTAGCGGGAGTCTCAATGAGCAGTTCTTC

V gene: TRBV4-1
D gene: TRBD1
clone size: few
J gene: TRBJ2-7
CDR3 protein: CASSRGQSYEQYF
CDR3 DNA: TGCGCCAGCAGCCGGGGACAGTCATACGAGCAGTACTTC

V gene: TRBV4-1
D gene: TRBD2
clone size: NA
J gene: TRBJ2-1
CDR3 protein: CASSQVRLAGGRAYNEQFF
CDR3 DNA: TGCGCCAGCAGCCAAGTCCGACTAGCGGGGGGGAGAGCGTACAATGAGCAGTTCTTC

V gene: TRBV4-2
D gene: NA
clone size: once
J gene: TRBJ2-7
CDR3 protein: CASSQVEDGSYEQYF
CDR3 DNA: TGTGCCAGCAGCCAAGTAGAGGACGGGAGTTACGAGCAGTACTTC

V gene: TRBV19
D gene: NA
clone size: few
J gene: TRBJ1-5
CDR3 protein: CASRVTRNQPQHF
CDR3 DNA: TGTGCCAGTAGAGTAACACGAAATCAGCCCCAGCATTTT

V gene: TRBV28
D gene: TRBD1
clone size: NA
J gene: TRBJ1-2
CDR3 protein: CASTRQGSRLYGYTF
CDR3 DNA: TGTGCCAGCACGAGACAGGGTTCCCGCCTCTATGGCTACACCTTC

V gene: TRBV6-5
D gene: TRBD2
clone size: NA
J gene: TRBJ2-3
CDR3 protein: CASSYSLAGVSDTQYF
CDR3 DNA: TGTGCCAGCAGTTACTCCCTAGCGGGAGTCTCAGATACGCAGTATTTT

V gene: TRBV4-2
D gene: NA
clone size: NA
J gene: TRBJ1-1
CDR3 protein: CASSRGGSGNTEAFF
CDR3 DNA: TGTGCCAGCAGCCGGGGGGGTTCGGGTAACACTGAAGCTTTCTTT